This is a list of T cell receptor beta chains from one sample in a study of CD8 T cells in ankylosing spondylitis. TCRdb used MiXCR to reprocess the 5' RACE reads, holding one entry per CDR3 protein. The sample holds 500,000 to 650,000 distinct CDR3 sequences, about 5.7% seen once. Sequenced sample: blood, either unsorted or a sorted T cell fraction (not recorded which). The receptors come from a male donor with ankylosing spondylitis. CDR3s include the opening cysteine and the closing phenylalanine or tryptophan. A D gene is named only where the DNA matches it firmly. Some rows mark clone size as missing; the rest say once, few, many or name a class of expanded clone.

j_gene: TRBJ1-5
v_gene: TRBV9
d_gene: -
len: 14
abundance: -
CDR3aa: CASSRGYLNQPQHF
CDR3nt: TGTGCCAGCAGCAGAGGGTACCTGAATCAGCCCCAGCATTTT

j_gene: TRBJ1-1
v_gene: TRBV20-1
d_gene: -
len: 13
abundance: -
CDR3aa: CSARASLNTEAFF
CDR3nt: TGCAGTGCAAGGGCCAGCCTGAACACTGAAGCTTTCTTT

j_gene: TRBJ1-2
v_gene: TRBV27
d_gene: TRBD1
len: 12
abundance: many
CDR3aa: CASSSGGIGYTF
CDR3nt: TGTGCCAGCAGTTCAGGGGGCATTGGCTACACCTTC

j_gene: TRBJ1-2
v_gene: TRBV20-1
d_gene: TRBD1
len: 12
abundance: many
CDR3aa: CSASLGQGGYTF
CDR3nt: TGCAGTGCTAGTCTGGGACAGGGGGGCTACACCTTC

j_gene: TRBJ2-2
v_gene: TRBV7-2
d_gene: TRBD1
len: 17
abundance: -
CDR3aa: CASSAPGQGANTGELFF
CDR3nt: TGTGCCAGCAGCGCTCCGGGACAGGGGGCGAACACCGGGGAGCTGTTTTTT

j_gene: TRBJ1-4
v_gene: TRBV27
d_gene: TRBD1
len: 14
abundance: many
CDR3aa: CASSSGTGWEKLFF
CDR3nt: TGTGCCAGCAGTTCGGGGACAGGCTGGGAAAAACTGTTTTTT

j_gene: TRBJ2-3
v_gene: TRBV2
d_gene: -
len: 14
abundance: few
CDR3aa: CASILFSGTDTQYF
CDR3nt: TGTGCCAGCATTCTTTTCTCGGGCACAGATACGCAGTATTTT

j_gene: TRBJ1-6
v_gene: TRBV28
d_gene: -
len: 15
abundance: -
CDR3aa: CASSQGAYYNSPLHF
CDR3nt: TGTGCCAGCAGTCAGGGCGCCTACTATAATTCACCCCTCCACTTT

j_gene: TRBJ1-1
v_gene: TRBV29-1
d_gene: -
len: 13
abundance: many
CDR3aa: CSVAKPMNTEAFF
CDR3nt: TGCAGCGTTGCAAAGCCTATGAACACTGAAGCTTTCTTT

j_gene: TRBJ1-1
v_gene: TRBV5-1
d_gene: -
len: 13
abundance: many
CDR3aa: CASSLQGDTEAFF
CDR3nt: TGCGCCAGCAGCTTGCAAGGGGACACTGAAGCTTTCTTT

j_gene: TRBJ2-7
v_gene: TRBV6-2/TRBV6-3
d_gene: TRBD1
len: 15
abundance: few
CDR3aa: CASSRGTGFSYEQYF
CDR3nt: TGTGCCAGCAGTCGCGGGACAGGTTTTTCCTACGAGCAGTACTTC

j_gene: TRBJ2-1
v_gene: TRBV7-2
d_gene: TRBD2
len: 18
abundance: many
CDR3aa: CASSLAVVSGRGNNEQFF
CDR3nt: TGTGCCAGCAGCTTAGCGGTAGTAAGCGGGAGAGGTAACAATGAGCAGTTCTTC

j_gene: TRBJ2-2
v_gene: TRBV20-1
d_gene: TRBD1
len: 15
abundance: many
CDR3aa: CSAIQGDRGVGELFF
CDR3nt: TGCAGTGCTATTCAGGGGGACCGGGGAGTCGGGGAGCTGTTTTTT

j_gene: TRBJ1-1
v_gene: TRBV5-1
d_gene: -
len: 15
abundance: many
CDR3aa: CASSLSGTSLTEAFF
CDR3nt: TGCGCCAGCAGCTTGTCCGGGACTTCACTCACTGAAGCTTTCTTT

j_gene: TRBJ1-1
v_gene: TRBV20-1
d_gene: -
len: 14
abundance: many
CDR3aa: CSARDRTGYTEAFF
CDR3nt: TGCAGTGCTAGAGACCGTACAGGGTACACTGAAGCTTTCTTT

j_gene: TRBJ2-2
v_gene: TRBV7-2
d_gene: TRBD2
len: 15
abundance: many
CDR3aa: CASSLYGRDTGELFF
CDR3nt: TGTGCCAGCAGCTTATACGGGAGGGACACCGGGGAGCTGTTTTTT

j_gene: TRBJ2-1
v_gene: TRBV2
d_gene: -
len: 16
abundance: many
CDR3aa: CASRNPRGINYNEQFF
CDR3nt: TGTGCCAGCAGAAACCCAAGGGGGATAAATTACAATGAGCAGTTCTTC

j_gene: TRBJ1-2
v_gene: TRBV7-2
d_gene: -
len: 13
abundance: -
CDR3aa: CASSFRGAVGYTF
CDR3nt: TGTGCCAGCAGCTTTCGAGGGGCGGTTGGCTACACCTTC

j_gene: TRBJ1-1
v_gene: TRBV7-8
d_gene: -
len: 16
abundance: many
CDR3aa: CASSLPRRFGDTEAFF
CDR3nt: TGTGCCAGCAGCTTACCGCGACGGTTCGGGGACACTGAAGCTTTCTTT

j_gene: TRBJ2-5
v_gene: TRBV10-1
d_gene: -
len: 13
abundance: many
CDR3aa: CASSDRPTRTQYF
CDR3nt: TGCGCCAGCAGTGATCGGCCAACACGGACCCAGTACTTC

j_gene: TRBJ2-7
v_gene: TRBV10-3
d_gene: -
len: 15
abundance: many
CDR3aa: CAISEDGGSPYEQYF
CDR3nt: TGTGCCATCAGTGAGGACGGAGGGAGCCCCTACGAGCAGTACTTC

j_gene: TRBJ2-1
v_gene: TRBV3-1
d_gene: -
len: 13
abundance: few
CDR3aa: CASSQDNENEQFF
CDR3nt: TGTGCCAGCAGCCAAGATAACGAAAATGAGCAGTTCTTC

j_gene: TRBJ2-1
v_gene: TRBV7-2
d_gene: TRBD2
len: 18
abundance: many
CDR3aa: CASSFARYLAGEKDEQFF
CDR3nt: TGTGCCAGCAGCTTCGCCCGATACCTAGCGGGAGAGAAGGATGAGCAGTTCTTC

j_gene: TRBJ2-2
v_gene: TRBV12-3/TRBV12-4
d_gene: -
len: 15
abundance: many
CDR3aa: CASTLGELPTGELFF
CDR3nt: TGTGCCAGCACCTTGGGGGAGCTACCCACCGGGGAGCTGTTTTTT

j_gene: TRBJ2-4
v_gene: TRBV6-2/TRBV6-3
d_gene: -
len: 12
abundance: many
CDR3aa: CASSYQGNIQYF
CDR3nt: TGTGCCAGCAGTTACCAGGGGAACATTCAGTACTTC

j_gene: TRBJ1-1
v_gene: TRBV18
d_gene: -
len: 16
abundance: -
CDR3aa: CASSPGPRPSNTEAFF
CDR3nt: TGTGCCAGCTCACCAGGGCCAAGGCCTTCGAACACTGAAGCTTTCTTT

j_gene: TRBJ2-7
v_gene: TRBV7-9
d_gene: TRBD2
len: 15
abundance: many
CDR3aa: CASSFALAGVDEQYF
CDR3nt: TGTGCCAGCAGCTTCGCACTAGCGGGAGTGGACGAGCAGTACTTC

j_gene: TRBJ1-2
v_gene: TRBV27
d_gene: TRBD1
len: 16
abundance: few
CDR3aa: CASSFLSDRDNYGYTF
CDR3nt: TGTGCCAGCAGTTTCCTCTCGGACAGGGACAACTATGGCTACACCTTC

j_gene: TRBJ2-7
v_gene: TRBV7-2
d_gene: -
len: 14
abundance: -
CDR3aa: CASSLERGLYEQYF
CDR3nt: TGTGCCAGCAGCTTAGAAAGAGGCCTGTACGAGCAGTACTTC

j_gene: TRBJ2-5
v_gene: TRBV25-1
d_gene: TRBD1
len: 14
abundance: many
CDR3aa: CASSVPTGSETQYF
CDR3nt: TGTGCCAGTAGTGTCCCGACAGGGTCAGAGACCCAGTACTTC

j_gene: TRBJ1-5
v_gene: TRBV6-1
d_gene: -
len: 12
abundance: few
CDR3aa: CASSELNSAQHF
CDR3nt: TGTGCCAGCAGTGAACTTAATTCAGCCCAGCATTTT

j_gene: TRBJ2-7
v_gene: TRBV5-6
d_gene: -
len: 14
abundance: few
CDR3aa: CASSHRGGIYEQYF
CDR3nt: TGTGCCAGCAGCCATCGAGGGGGTATCTACGAGCAGTACTTC

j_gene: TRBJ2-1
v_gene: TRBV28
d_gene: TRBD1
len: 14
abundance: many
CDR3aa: CASSWGQNSNEQFF
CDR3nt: TGTGCCAGCAGCTGGGGACAGAATAGCAATGAGCAGTTCTTC

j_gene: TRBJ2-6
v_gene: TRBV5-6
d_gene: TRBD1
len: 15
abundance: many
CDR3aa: CASSLRGPGANVLTF
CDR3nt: TGTGCCAGCAGCCTCAGGGGGCCCGGGGCCAACGTCCTGACTTTC

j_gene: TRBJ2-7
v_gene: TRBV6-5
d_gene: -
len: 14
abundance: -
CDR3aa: CASSYSMANHEQYF
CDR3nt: TGTGCCAGCAGTTACTCGATGGCCAACCACGAGCAGTACTTC

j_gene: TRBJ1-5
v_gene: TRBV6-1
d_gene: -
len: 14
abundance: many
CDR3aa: CASRSLLARQPQHF
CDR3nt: TGTGCCAGCAGATCTTTACTCGCCCGGCAGCCCCAGCATTTT

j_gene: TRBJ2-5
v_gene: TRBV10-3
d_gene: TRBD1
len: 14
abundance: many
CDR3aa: CAISFRGPGETQYF
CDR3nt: TGTGCCATCAGTTTCAGGGGGCCGGGGGAGACCCAGTACTTC

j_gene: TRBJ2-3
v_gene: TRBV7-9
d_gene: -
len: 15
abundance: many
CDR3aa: CASSLPRGESGTQYF
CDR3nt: TGTGCCAGCAGCTTACCCAGGGGAGAATCGGGTACGCAGTATTTT

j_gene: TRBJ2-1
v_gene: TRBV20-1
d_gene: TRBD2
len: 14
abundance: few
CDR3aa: CSASSGGGDNEQFF
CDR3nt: TGCAGTGCCAGTAGTGGGGGGGGGGACAATGAGCAGTTCTTC

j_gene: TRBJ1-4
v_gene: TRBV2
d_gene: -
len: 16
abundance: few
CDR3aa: CASNIDRPATNEKLFF
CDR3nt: TGTGCCAGCAATATAGACAGGCCTGCAACTAATGAAAAACTGTTTTTT

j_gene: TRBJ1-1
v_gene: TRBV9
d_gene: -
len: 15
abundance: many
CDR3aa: CASSPVGPANTEAFF
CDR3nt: TGTGCCAGCAGCCCGGTGGGACCGGCGAACACTGAAGCTTTCTTT

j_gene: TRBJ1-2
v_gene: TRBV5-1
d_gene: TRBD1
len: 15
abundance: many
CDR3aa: CASSLGPGQGYGYTF
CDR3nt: TGCGCCAGCAGCTTGGGACCGGGACAGGGGTACGGCTACACCTTC

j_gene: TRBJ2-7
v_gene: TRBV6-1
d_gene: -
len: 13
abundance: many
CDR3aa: CASKETDRYEQYF
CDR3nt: TGTGCCAGCAAGGAGACAGACCGATACGAGCAGTACTTC

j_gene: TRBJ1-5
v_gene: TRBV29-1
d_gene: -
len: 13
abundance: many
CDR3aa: CSVIGQANQPQHF
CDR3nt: TGCAGCGTTATCGGGCAGGCCAATCAGCCCCAGCATTTT

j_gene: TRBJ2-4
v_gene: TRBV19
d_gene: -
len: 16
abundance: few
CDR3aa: CASSIVWRGSKNIQYF
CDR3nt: TGTGCCAGTAGTATAGTGTGGAGGGGATCCAAAAACATTCAGTACTTC

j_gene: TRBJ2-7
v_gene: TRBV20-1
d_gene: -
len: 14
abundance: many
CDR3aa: CSATLGSVTYEQYF
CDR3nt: TGCAGTGCCACCTTAGGGTCCGTCACCTACGAGCAGTACTTC

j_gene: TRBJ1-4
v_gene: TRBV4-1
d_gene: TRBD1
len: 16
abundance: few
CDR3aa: CASSRDTGTGDEKLFF
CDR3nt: TGCGCCAGCAGCCGCGATACCGGGACAGGGGATGAAAAACTGTTTTTT

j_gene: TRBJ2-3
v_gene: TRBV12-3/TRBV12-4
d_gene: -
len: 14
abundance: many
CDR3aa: CASSFGQSTDTQYF
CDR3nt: TGTGCCAGCAGTTTCGGACAGTCCACAGATACGCAGTATTTT

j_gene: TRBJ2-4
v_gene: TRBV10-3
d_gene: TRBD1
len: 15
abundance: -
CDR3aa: CAISTWDRGGNIQYF
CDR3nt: TGTGCCATCAGTACGTGGGACAGGGGAGGAAACATTCAGTACTTC

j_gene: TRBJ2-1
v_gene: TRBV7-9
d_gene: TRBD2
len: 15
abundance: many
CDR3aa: CASSPSGRAYNEQFF
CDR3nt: TGTGCCAGCAGCCCTAGCGGGAGGGCCTACAATGAGCAGTTCTTC

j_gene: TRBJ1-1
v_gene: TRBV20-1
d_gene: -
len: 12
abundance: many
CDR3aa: CSARKEATEAFF
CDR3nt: TGCAGTGCTAGAAAGGAGGCCACTGAAGCTTTCTTT

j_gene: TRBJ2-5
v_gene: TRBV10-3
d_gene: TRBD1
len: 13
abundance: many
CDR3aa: CAIGWTGGETQYF
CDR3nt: TGTGCCATCGGATGGACAGGCGGGGAGACCCAGTACTTC

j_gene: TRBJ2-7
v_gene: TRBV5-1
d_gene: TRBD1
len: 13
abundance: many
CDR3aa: CASSKGQDYEQYF
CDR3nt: TGCGCCAGCAGTAAGGGACAGGACTACGAGCAGTACTTC

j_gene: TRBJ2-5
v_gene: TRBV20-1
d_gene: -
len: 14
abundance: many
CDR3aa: CSVSREALKRTQYF
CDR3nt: TGCAGTGTTTCGAGAGAGGCGTTGAAGAGAACCCAGTACTTC

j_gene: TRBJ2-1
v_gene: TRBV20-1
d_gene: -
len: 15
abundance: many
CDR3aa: CSARYRGSSYNEQFF
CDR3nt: TGCAGTGCTAGGTATCGGGGGAGCTCCTACAATGAGCAGTTCTTC

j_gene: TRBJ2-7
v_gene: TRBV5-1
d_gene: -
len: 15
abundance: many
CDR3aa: CASSLQVVGTYEQYF
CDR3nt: TGCGCCAGCAGCTTGCAGGTGGTGGGCACCTACGAGCAGTACTTC